The entry below describes one T cell receptor (beta chain). This record comes from a study of blood T cell repertoires in COVID-19. In the study overall: Samples taken during acute and convalescent COVID-19 were collected in the United States, Italy and Spain. The analysed material was cDNA or gDNA that came from T cells, B-cell-depleted T cells, or PBMCs.

In the authors' methods: Reference gene primer amplification gave nucleated cell count estimates. The protocol was immunoSEQ multiplex PCR, while the TCRdb copy is restricted to in-frame clones and leaves out a portion. The DNA gave D and trimming, while V, J and clone size come from that table. The data hold about 400,000 clones, with about 86% observed a single time. Trimming pared 4 bases from V and 2 bases from J, leaving 7 bases between. This CDR3 contains 13 residues. Patients in Seattle were enrolled during active infection, then followed longitudinally. The specimen sequenced was peripheral blood. This chain uses TRBV12-3 or TRBV12-4 with TRBJ2-3; D not resolved. The clonotype originates from a woman aged 55 to 70 with COVID-19, enrolled during active disease. CDR3 protein: CASSWLLTDTQYF. In DNA form, the CDR3 reads TGTGCCAGCAGTTGGCTCCTCACAGATACGCAGTATTTT.